This record looks at one T cell receptor (beta chain) sequence and its context. Antigen unknown. This sample stems from a study of CD8 T cells in ankylosing spondylitis. Study-wide findings and caveats: Seemingly characteristic of ankylosing spondylitis blood was a TCR beta motif consisting of under ten highly homologous variants.

MiXCR was run by TCRdb on the 5' RACE reads, yielding one entry per CDR3 protein. This sample has 470,000 or so distinct CDR3 sequences, with 25% to 30% found just once. With 5 bases removed from V and 5 bases from J, the gap between germline ends came to 12 bases. This CDR3 spans 13 amino acids. The chain recombines TRBV12-3 or TRBV12-4 with TRBJ2-5, with D hard to call. The specimen sequenced was blood, either unsorted or a sorted T cell fraction (not recorded which). The TCR comes from a male donor with ankylosing spondylitis. The CDR3 nucleotides read TGTGCCAGCAGTCCACCATCGCGGGAGACCCAGTACTTC. Its translation: CASSPPSRETQYF.